The clone carrying this T cell receptor beta chain was seen a handful of times. Measured with immunoSEQ multiplex PCR; TCRdb has only the in-frame clones, and not every one. The table shows 50,000 or so clones, with 70% to 75% occurring only once. This specimen belongs to a study of T cell clones after liver transplantation. For the study at large: In this trial, immunosuppression withdrawal was attempted within 2 years of liver transplant. Pre-transplant mixed lymphocyte reactions yielded third-party-reactive TCRbeta sequences as comparators for graft-donor-reactive sequences.

Germline V CDR1 and CDR2: SQVTM, ANQGSEA. The V and J ends lost 6 bases and 4 bases respectively, with 21 bases between them. The CDR3 is 15 residues long. The chain combines TRBV29-1 with TRBJ1-2; D is unclear. This receptor was identified in a human patient who received a liver transplant. Certain T cells may be donor cells from the graft. This specimen was CD4+ T cells from blood, taken around 4.5 years after liver transplant. DNA of the CDR3: TGCAGCGTCTCAGCCCAAGAGGTTTCCCTCTATGGCTACACCTTC. This sequence encodes CSVSAQEVSLYGYTF.